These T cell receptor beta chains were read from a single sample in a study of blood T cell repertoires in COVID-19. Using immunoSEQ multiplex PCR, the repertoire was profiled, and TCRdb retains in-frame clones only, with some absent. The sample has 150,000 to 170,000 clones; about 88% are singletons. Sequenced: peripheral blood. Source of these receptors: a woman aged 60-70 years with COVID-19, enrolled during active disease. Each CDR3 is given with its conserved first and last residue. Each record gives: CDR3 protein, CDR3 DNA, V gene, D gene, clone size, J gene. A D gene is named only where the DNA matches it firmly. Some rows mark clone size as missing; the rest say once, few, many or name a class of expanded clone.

CDR3: CASRTRTGTVLQDGYTF
DNA: TGTGCCAGTAGGACCAGGACAGGGACGGTACTGCAGGATGGCTACACCTTC
V: TRBV19
D: TRBD1
size: NA
J: TRBJ1-2

CDR3: CASSQAVFTDTQYF
DNA: TGCGCCAGCAGCCAGGCGGTCTTCACAGATACGCAGTATTTT
V: TRBV4-1
D: NA
size: NA
J: TRBJ2-3

CDR3: CASSQDSRQPNYGYTF
DNA: TGTGCCAGCAGCCAAGATTCGAGACAGCCTAACTATGGCTACACCTTC
V: TRBV3-1/TRBV3-2
D: NA
size: NA
J: TRBJ1-2

CDR3: CASSARGGPDSPLHF
DNA: TGTGCCAGCAGCGCCCGCGGGGGGCCGGATTCACCCCTCCACTTT
V: TRBV7-8
D: NA
size: NA
J: TRBJ1-6

CDR3: CSAVRNTEAFF
DNA: TGCAGTGCTGTGAGGAACACTGAAGCTTTCTTT
V: TRBV20-1
D: NA
size: NA
J: TRBJ1-1

CDR3: CASGRSTGKNQETQYF
DNA: TGTGCCTCGGGAAGGAGTACAGGGAAGAACCAAGAGACCCAGTACTTC
V: TRBV10-3
D: NA
size: NA
J: TRBJ2-5

CDR3: CASSLIGANSPLHF
DNA: TGTGCCAGCAGCTTGATAGGGGCGAATTCACCCCTCCACTTT
V: TRBV7-2
D: NA
size: NA
J: TRBJ1-6

CDR3: CASSLRWADTQYF
DNA: TGTGCCAGCAGCCTGAGGTGGGCAGATACGCAGTATTTT
V: TRBV14
D: NA
size: NA
J: TRBJ2-3

CDR3: CAISVQGSSNSGNTIYF
DNA: TGTGCCATCAGTGTACAGGGGTCATCGAACTCTGGAAACACCATATATTTT
V: TRBV10-3
D: TRBD1
size: NA
J: TRBJ1-3

CDR3: CAISGGTYGTDTQYF
DNA: TGTGCCATCAGTGGGGGGACTTACGGCACAGATACGCAGTATTTT
V: TRBV10-3
D: NA
size: NA
J: TRBJ2-3

CDR3: CASSLVAGGLETQYF
DNA: TGTGCCAGCAGTTTAGTAGCGGGAGGGTTAGAGACCCAGTACTTC
V: TRBV27
D: TRBD2
size: NA
J: TRBJ2-5

CDR3: CASSHYRGKNIQYF
DNA: TGTGCCAGCAGTCATTACAGGGGGAAAAACATTCAGTACTTC
V: TRBV11-2
D: TRBD1
size: once
J: TRBJ2-4

CDR3: CASSLYLGPNEKLFF
DNA: TGTGCCAGTAGTCTCTATCTTGGGCCGAATGAAAAACTGTTTTTT
V: TRBV19
D: NA
size: NA
J: TRBJ1-4

CDR3: CASSLLKLAVTGELFF
DNA: TGTGCCAGCAGCTTACTCAAGTTGGCAGTCACCGGGGAGCTGTTTTTT
V: TRBV11-2
D: NA
size: NA
J: TRBJ2-2

CDR3: CASSPLSYEQYF
DNA: TGTGCCAGTAGCCCTCTCTCCTACGAGCAGTACTTC
V: TRBV6-6
D: NA
size: NA
J: TRBJ2-7

CDR3: CASSLLTGPVETQYF
DNA: TGTGCCAGCAGCTTACTGACAGGGCCTGTGGAGACCCAGTACTTC
V: TRBV7-9
D: TRBD1
size: few
J: TRBJ2-5

CDR3: CASKETSDNEQYF
DNA: TGTGCCAGTAAAGAGACTAGCGATAACGAGCAGTACTTC
V: TRBV19
D: TRBD2
size: NA
J: TRBJ2-7

CDR3: CASSQGGQVYGYTF
DNA: TGTGCCAGCAGCCAAGGAGGACAGGTCTATGGCTACACCTTC
V: TRBV3-1/TRBV3-2
D: TRBD1
size: NA
J: TRBJ1-2

CDR3: CASRSHSSGANVLTF
DNA: TGTGCCAGTAGATCACACAGCTCTGGGGCCAACGTCCTGACTTTC
V: TRBV19
D: NA
size: NA
J: TRBJ2-6

CDR3: CASSEGQRNYGYTF
DNA: TGTGCCAGCAGTGAAGGACAGCGAAACTATGGCTACACCTTC
V: TRBV2
D: NA
size: NA
J: TRBJ1-2

CDR3: CASRGGADTQYF
DNA: TGTGCCAGCAGGGGAGGGGCGGATACGCAGTATTTT
V: TRBV6-5
D: TRBD2
size: NA
J: TRBJ2-3

CDR3: CASSLGRDYGYTF
DNA: TGTGCCAGCAGCTTAGGCCGAGACTATGGCTACACCTTC
V: TRBV7-9
D: NA
size: NA
J: TRBJ1-2

CDR3: CASQAGGSGGEQYF
DNA: TGTGCCAGCCAAGCGGGCGGGAGCGGTGGAGAGCAGTACTTC
V: TRBV6-5
D: TRBD2
size: NA
J: TRBJ2-7

CDR3: CASSFGGNYGYTF
DNA: TGTGCCAGCAGCTTCGGGGGAAACTATGGCTACACCTTC
V: TRBV7-2
D: NA
size: NA
J: TRBJ1-2

CDR3: CASSLVNEQFF
DNA: TGTGCCAGCAGCTTAGTAAATGAGCAGTTCTTC
V: TRBV11-2
D: NA
size: NA
J: TRBJ2-1

CDR3: CASSYTGFDEQYF
DNA: TGTGCCAGCAGCTACACAGGGTTCGACGAGCAGTACTTC
V: TRBV9
D: NA
size: NA
J: TRBJ2-7

CDR3: CASSVGGGPGAEAFF
DNA: TGTGCCAGCAGCGTAGGCGGGGGACCGGGGGCTGAAGCTTTCTTT
V: TRBV9
D: NA
size: few
J: TRBJ1-1

CDR3: CASSYSNEAMNTEAFF
DNA: TGTGCCAGCAGTTACTCGAACGAAGCCATGAACACTGAAGCTTTCTTT
V: TRBV6-5
D: NA
size: NA
J: TRBJ1-1

CDR3: CASSLVASGSLSYEQYF
DNA: TGTGCCAGCAGCTTGGTGGCTAGCGGGTCATTGTCCTACGAGCAGTACTTC
V: TRBV7-2
D: TRBD2
size: NA
J: TRBJ2-7

CDR3: CASSLSQGGGGGYTF
DNA: TGTGCCAGCAGCTTAAGTCAAGGGGGCGGAGGAGGCTACACCTTC
V: TRBV7-6
D: TRBD1
size: few
J: TRBJ1-2

CDR3: CASSNQPGLATDTQYF
DNA: TGTGCCAGCAGCAACCAACCGGGACTAGCAACAGATACGCAGTATTTT
V: TRBV9
D: TRBD2
size: NA
J: TRBJ2-3

CDR3: CASSEPGNLNTEAFF
DNA: TGTGCCAGCAGCGAACCGGGGAACCTGAACACTGAAGCTTTCTTT
V: TRBV7-2
D: NA
size: NA
J: TRBJ1-1

CDR3: CASRVSGLPISYNEQFF
DNA: TGTGCCAGTAGAGTTAGCGGGCTTCCCATATCCTACAATGAGCAGTTCTTC
V: TRBV19
D: TRBD2
size: NA
J: TRBJ2-1

CDR3: CASSVVGTSGYNEQFF
DNA: TGTGCCAGCAGCGTAGTAGGGACTAGCGGGTACAATGAGCAGTTCTTC
V: TRBV9
D: TRBD2
size: NA
J: TRBJ2-1

CDR3: CASSVRVNYGYTF
DNA: TGTGCCAGCAGCGTCAGGGTAAACTATGGCTACACCTTC
V: TRBV9
D: NA
size: NA
J: TRBJ1-2

CDR3: CASGLARLAGEGYNEQFF
DNA: TGTGCTAGTGGTTTGGCCCGACTAGCGGGAGAGGGCTACAATGAGCAGTTCTTC
V: TRBV12-5
D: TRBD2
size: NA
J: TRBJ2-1

CDR3: CASSDDLPGRQGPLDGYTF
DNA: TGTGCCAGCAGTGACGACCTCCCTGGGCGTCAGGGGCCCCTTGATGGCTACACCTTC
V: TRBV6-2/TRBV6-3
D: NA
size: NA
J: TRBJ1-2

CDR3: CASSLYRDYEQYF
DNA: TGTGCCAGCAGTTTGTACAGGGACTACGAGCAGTACTTC
V: TRBV12-3/TRBV12-4
D: NA
size: once
J: TRBJ2-7

CDR3: CASSRGSSYEQYF
DNA: TGTGCCAGCTCCCGGGGGAGCTCCTACGAGCAGTACTTC
V: TRBV18
D: NA
size: NA
J: TRBJ2-7

CDR3: CAISESTKGRSSYNEQFF
DNA: TGTGCCATCAGTGAGTCGACCAAGGGGCGGAGCTCCTACAATGAGCAGTTCTTC
V: TRBV10-3
D: NA
size: NA
J: TRBJ2-1

CDR3: CASRSGTEDSPLHF
DNA: TGTGCCAGCAGATCCGGGACAGAGGATTCACCCCTCCACTTT
V: TRBV5-4
D: TRBD1
size: NA
J: TRBJ1-6

CDR3: CASSRQGENTEAFF
DNA: TGTGCCAGCAGTCGACAGGGAGAGAACACTGAAGCTTTCTTT
V: TRBV2
D: TRBD1
size: NA
J: TRBJ1-1

CDR3: CASSYSKQREEQFF
DNA: TGTGCCAGCAGTTACTCGAAACAGCGGGAAGAGCAGTTCTTC
V: TRBV6-5
D: TRBD2
size: NA
J: TRBJ2-1

CDR3: CASSAGDESVYGYTF
DNA: TGTGCCAGCAGTGCGGGGGACGAGTCGGTCTATGGCTACACCTTC
V: TRBV2
D: NA
size: NA
J: TRBJ1-2

CDR3: CASSFRENTEAFF
DNA: TGTGCCAGCAGTTTCCGAGAGAACACTGAAGCTTTCTTT
V: TRBV27
D: NA
size: NA
J: TRBJ1-1

CDR3: CASSLGGTGLEKLFF
DNA: TGTGCCAGCAGTTTAGGTGGGACAGGGCTTGAAAAACTGTTTTTT
V: TRBV27
D: TRBD1
size: NA
J: TRBJ1-4

CDR3: CASSLGGDQPQHF
DNA: TGTGCCAGCAGCTTAGGGGGGGATCAGCCCCAGCATTTT
V: TRBV7-8
D: NA
size: few
J: TRBJ1-5